The rows below give T cell receptor beta chains drawn from one sample of a study of cytomegalovirus exposure and HLA in healthy donors. The assay was immunoSEQ multiplex PCR, and TCRdb's table has in-frame clones only and misses some. The data show about 130,000 clones, around 80% seen once. The sample comprised PBMCs. These receptors all come from a man younger than 40 in good health and CMV-seronegative. Both conserved end residues are part of each CDR3. D genes are given only for firm matches. A clone size is listed for some rows: how often the clone was seen (once, few, many), or a class if it is expanded.

V	J	D	size	DNA	CDR3
TRBV5-6	TRBJ2-7	-	few	TGTGCCAGCAGCTCTGGGACTGGCTACGAGCAGTACTTC	CASSSGTGYEQYF
TRBV19	TRBJ2-3	TRBD1	-	TGTGCCAGTCAGAATAACAGGGGGGCCAGCACAGATACGCAGTATTTT	CASQNNRGASTDTQYF
TRBV4-1	TRBJ1-2	TRBD1	-	TGCGCCAGCAGCCCCCGGGACAGGCTAGCCTATGGCTACACCTTC	CASSPRDRLAYGYTF
TRBV10-3	TRBJ2-3	TRBD1	-	TGTGCCATCAGTGATCCGGACAGGGGACGGGATACGCAGTATTTT	CAISDPDRGRDTQYF
TRBV5-1	TRBJ2-5	TRBD2	-	TGCGCCAGCAGCTTGTTAGAGGGACTAGTTCCCGAGACCCAGTACTTC	CASSLLEGLVPETQYF
TRBV6-5	TRBJ2-7	TRBD1	-	TGTGCCAGCAGTTACGGGACAGGGGGCATATCCTACGAGCAGTACTTC	CASSYGTGGISYEQYF
TRBV5-1	TRBJ2-4	-	-	TGCGCCAGCAGCCCCCCAGGGCTAGCCAAAAACATTCAGTACTTC	CASSPPGLAKNIQYF
TRBV28	TRBJ2-3	-	-	TGTGCCAGCAGCCTCACAGATACGCAGTATTTT	CASSLTDTQYF
TRBV10-3	TRBJ2-3	TRBD2	-	TGTGCCATCAGTGCCCGGGAGGGCACAGATACGCAGTATTTT	CAISAREGTDTQYF
TRBV12-5	TRBJ2-7	-	-	TGTGCTAGTGCCAGGGACTCTACCACCTACGAGCAGTACTTC	CASARDSTTYEQYF
TRBV19	TRBJ2-3	-	-	TGTGCCAGTAGTATCCAGACAGATACGCAGTATTTT	CASSIQTDTQYF
TRBV19	TRBJ1-1	-	-	TGTGCCAGTAGAACAGGGAACACTGAAGCTTTCTTT	CASRTGNTEAFF
TRBV7-8	TRBJ1-3	-	-	TGTGCCAGCAGCTTAGCATTTCTGGCAGGGTTCTCTGGAAACACCATATATTTT	CASSLAFLAGFSGNTIYF
TRBV5-6	TRBJ2-7	TRBD2	-	TGTGCCAGCAGCCCCGGGACTAGCGTCTACGAGCAGTACTTC	CASSPGTSVYEQYF
TRBV27	TRBJ2-6	-	-	TGTGCCAGCAGCCTGATGGGGGCCTCTGGGGCCAACGTCCTGACTTTC	CASSLMGASGANVLTF
TRBV11-2	TRBJ2-5	TRBD2	-	TGTGCCAGCAGCCAAGGACTAGCGGGAGGGGGAGAGACCCAGTACTTC	CASSQGLAGGGETQYF
TRBV5-6	TRBJ2-3	-	-	TGTGCCAGCAGCGTGGGACACCGCACAGATACGCAGTATTTT	CASSVGHRTDTQYF
TRBV29-1	TRBJ1-1	-	-	TGCAGCGTTTTTCGATTGTCGGCGGACACTGAAGCTTTCTTT	CSVFRLSADTEAFF
TRBV6-1	TRBJ2-1	TRBD2	-	TGTGCCAGCAGTGGAACCCTAGCGGGAGGCCGGGATGAGCAGTTCTTC	CASSGTLAGGRDEQFF
TRBV5-4	TRBJ2-7	TRBD2	few	TGTGCCAGCAGCTTGGCGGTTAGCGGGAGATACGAGCAGTACTTC	CASSLAVSGRYEQYF
TRBV10-3	TRBJ1-2	-	-	TGTGCCATCAGTGAGGTGGCCGGGGGGTATGGCTACACCTTC	CAISEVAGGYGYTF
TRBV6-5	TRBJ2-4	TRBD2	-	TGTGCCAGCAGTCGGACTAGCGCCAAAAACATTCAGTACTTC	CASSRTSAKNIQYF
TRBV30	TRBJ1-4	TRBD1	-	TGTGCCTGGAGAAGGGACAGGGTGGAAAAACTGTTTTTT	CAWRRDRVEKLFF
TRBV11-2	TRBJ1-1	-	-	TGTGCCAGCAGCCCAGTGGTGGCCACTGAAGCTTTCTTT	CASSPVVATEAFF
TRBV28	TRBJ2-5	TRBD1	-	TGTGCCAGCAGTTCAGGGGGCCAAGAGACCCAGTACTTC	CASSSGGQETQYF
TRBV10-1	TRBJ1-4	-	-	TGCGCCAGCAGTGACCAGGGACACGAAAAACTGTTTTTT	CASSDQGHEKLFF
TRBV28	TRBJ2-7	-	-	TGTGCCAGCAGTTTAGTATTTGCCGGGAACGAGCAGTACTTC	CASSLVFAGNEQYF
TRBV30	TRBJ1-1	TRBD1	-	TGTGCCTGGAGTTTTCATCCGGGACAGGGTCCCACTGAAGCTTTCTTT	CAWSFHPGQGPTEAFF
TRBV30	TRBJ2-1	TRBD2	once	TGTGCCTCCCGAGGACTAGTGTCCTACAATGAGCAGTTCTTC	CASRGLVSYNEQFF
TRBV7-8	TRBJ2-3	TRBD1	-	TGTGCCAGCAGCTCCGGACAGGGCGCGGGGGATACGCAGTATTTT	CASSSGQGAGDTQYF
TRBV5-1	TRBJ1-4	TRBD1	-	TGCGCCAGCAGCCGCCGACAGGGCGGAAATGAAAAACTGTTTTTT	CASSRRQGGNEKLFF
TRBV27	TRBJ1-1	-	-	TGTGCCAGCAGTTTATCGGGGGGGAACACTGAAGCTTTCTTT	CASSLSGGNTEAFF
TRBV11-2	TRBJ1-3	-	-	TGTGCCAGCAGCTTAGGGGCGGGTTCTCAACGAAACACCATATATTTT	CASSLGAGSQRNTIYF
TRBV5-1	TRBJ2-7	TRBD1	few	TGCGCCAGCAGCTTGGAGGACAGGACCTACGAGCAGTACTTC	CASSLEDRTYEQYF
TRBV5-1	TRBJ2-1	-	-	TGCGCCAGCAGCTTGGATTCGGGTCCCGACAATGAGCAGTTCTTC	CASSLDSGPDNEQFF
TRBV11-2	TRBJ2-7	TRBD2	-	TGTGCCAGCAGCTCCATCGCGGGGGGAGGGCCCTTAGAGCAGTACTTC	CASSSIAGGGPLEQYF
TRBV5-1	TRBJ2-3	TRBD2	-	TGCGCCAGCAGCTTGCTAGCGGGAGTTCCAGATACGCAGTATTTT	CASSLLAGVPDTQYF
TRBV28	TRBJ1-2	-	-	TGTGCCAGCAGAATTAGAGGGGGACCTAACTATGGCTACACCTTC	CASRIRGGPNYGYTF
TRBV5-5	TRBJ2-5	TRBD2	once	TGTGCCAGCAGCTTGGAGGGGACTAGCGGGAGGCGACTAGACTTC	CASSLEGTSGRRLDF
TRBV5-1	TRBJ2-3	TRBD2	-	TGCGCCAGCAGCCGTGTAGCGGGATTGACAGATACGCAGTATTTT	CASSRVAGLTDTQYF
TRBV7-6	TRBJ2-2	TRBD1	-	TGTGCCAGCAGCGAAACAGGGGGCGGAGGTACCGGGGAGCTGTTTTTT	CASSETGGGGTGELFF
TRBV11-1	TRBJ2-1	-	once	TGTGCCAGCCGATACTCTGAGGGCAATGAGCAGTTCTTC	CASRYSEGNEQFF
TRBV29-1	TRBJ2-7	-	-	TGCAGCGTTGTACGGGGCGAGCAGTACTTC	CSVVRGEQYF
TRBV21-1	TRBJ1-2	-	-	TGTGCCAGCAGCAAAGAAAGGGTCAGGGGACCTCATGGCTACACCTTC	CASSKERVRGPHGYTF
TRBV5-1	TRBJ1-3	TRBD1	-	TGCGCCAGCAGCTTGACAGGGGCTGGAAACACCATATATTTT	CASSLTGAGNTIYF
TRBV6-5	TRBJ1-1	TRBD1	-	TGTGCCAGCAGTCTCGACAGGGGAAGGAACACTGAAGCCTTCTTT	CASSLDRGRNTEAFF
TRBV28	TRBJ1-5	TRBD1	few	TGTGCCAGCAGACCCCAGACAGGGATCACCAATCAGCCCCAGCATTTT	CASRPQTGITNQPQHF
TRBV7-2	TRBJ2-2	TRBD1	-	TGTGCCAGCAGCTTAAACAGGGGATTTGCCGGGGAGCTGTTTTTT	CASSLNRGFAGELFF
TRBV7-9	TRBJ2-7	TRBD1	-	TGTGCCAGCAGCCCTTCTCCCGGACAGGAGAATTACGAGCAGTACTTC	CASSPSPGQENYEQYF
TRBV7-6	TRBJ1-1	-	-	TGTGCCAGCAGCTCCTTATGGAACACTGAAGCTTTCTTT	CASSSLWNTEAFF